Shown below are 10 T cell receptor beta chains from a single sample sequenced in a study of T cells in Graves' hyperthyroidism and ophthalmopathy (dated by TCRdb to about 2019). The protocol used for the library was multiplex PCR. The instrument was an Illumina HiSeq 2000. TCR beta CDR3 regions were amplified from RNA transcripts. The first round of RT-PCR for the TCR CDR3 was performed with the HTBI primer set and the Qiagen OneStep RT-PCR kit. The public reads were reprocessed in TCRdb via fastp at Q25 and MiXCR, keeping in-frame beta chains. One record per CDR3 amino acid sequence lists the most common genes and DNA. The sample table records 400,000 to 550,000 distinct CDR3 sequences; around 22% of these occur just once. The leading ten clones occupy about 11% of the sample. Sequenced: blood. These receptor sequences come from a young woman with Graves' ophthalmopathy.

Ten or more counts support this clonotype. The rearrangement uses TRBV6-2 or TRBV6-3 and TRBJ2-3; no reliable D call. CDR1 is MNHEY, CDR2 SVGEGT, per germline. The V end was cut by 8 bases, the J end by 1 base, with 10 bases between. The CDR3 has 13 amino acids. CDR3 amino acids: CASGPEGTDTQYF. DNA for the CDR3: TGTGCCAGCGGGCCAGAAGGCACAGATACGCAGTATTTT.

This chain links TRBV5-6 with TRBJ1-2, with D perhaps matching TRBD1 (5 bases). The CDR3 covers 13 residues. The germline V gene has CDR1 SGHDT and CDR2 YYEEEE. V lost 1 base and J lost 7, with 11 bases in between. In DNA form, the CDR3 reads TGTGCCAGCAGCTTGATAACAGGATTTGGCTACACCTTC. This encodes CASSLITGFGYTF.

This clonotype has more than one count but fewer than ten. The chain carries TRBV6-1 and TRBJ1-2, with D perhaps TRBD1 (6 bases). There are 15 residues in the CDR3. CDR1 is MNHNS and CDR2 is SASEGT in the germline V gene. V lost 7 bases to trimming and J lost 8 bases, with 23 bases between them. CDR3 in DNA: TGTGCCAGCACCCTATACGGAGGGGGAAATTACGGCTACACCTTC. Translation: CASTLYGGGNYGYTF.

The J gene is TRBJ1-5, the V gene TRBV12-3 or TRBV12-4, with no clear D. The V end was cut by 11 bases, the J end by 2 bases, with 10 bases between. This CDR3 has 12 residues. CDR3 region: CAGLARNQPQHF. CDR3 sequence (DNA): TGTGCCGGCCTTGCGCGCAATCAGCCCCAGCATTTT.

In this sample, this clonotype turned up many times. V is TRBV7-8 and J is TRBJ1-5; D gene uncertain. This CDR3 spans 18 amino acids. The germline CDR1 and CDR2 sequences are SGHVS and FQNEAQ. Trimming removed 0 bases at V and 6 bases at J, with 21 bases between. CDR3 DNA sequence: TGTGCCAGCAGCTTAGCATACTCGGACCAGCTATCGGCTCAGCCCCAGCATTTT. Protein product: CASSLAYSDQLSAQPQHF.

The chain combines TRBV15 with TRBJ1-5, with 9 positions matching TRBD1. This CDR3 comprises 15 residues. Germline V lookup: CDR1 LNHNV, CDR2 YYDKDF (reference sequence). V lost 5 bases, J lost 6 bases, and 8 bases stayed unmatched. As DNA, the CDR3 is TGTGCCACCAGCCCGGACAGGGGTATGGGTCAGCCCCAGCATTTT. As protein: CATSPDRGMGQPQHF.

The chain employs TRBV18 and TRBJ1-1, with 7 nucleotides matching TRBD1. The CDR3 covers 15 residues. Losses at the gene ends were 6 bases for V and 5 bases for J; bases not matched to a gene: 12. The V gene's germline CDR1 is KGHSH and CDR2 LQKENI. CDR3 residues: CASSDSSKGATEAFF. DNA of the CDR3: TGTGCCAGCTCGGACTCCTCAAAGGGGGCAACTGAAGCTTTCTTT.

The V call is TRBV20-1, the J call TRBJ1-1; 9 nucleotides match TRBD1. This CDR3 comprises 13 residues. The V gene's germline CDR1 is DFQATT and CDR2 SNEGSKA (reference sequence). The V and J ends lost 5 bases and 4 bases, in that order; junction bases with no gene match: 5. The CDR3 spells CSAGTGLGTEAFF. CDR3 DNA: TGCAGTGCTGGGACAGGGTTGGGCACTGAAGCTTTCTTT.

The J gene is TRBJ1-1, the V gene TRBV6-5; 7 positions agree with TRBD1. The CDR3 is made up of 15 amino acids. Trimming took 2 bases from V and 1 from J; bases not matched to a gene: 4. Per germline, CDR1 MNHEY and CDR2 SVGAGI. The CDR3 DNA follows: TGTGCCAGCAGTTACCCAGGGGGGGGGAACACTGAAGCTTTCTTT. Translated: CASSYPGGGNTEAFF.

The chain carries TRBV12-3 or TRBV12-4 and TRBJ1-2; D gene ambiguous. Trimming removed 7 bases at V and 8 bases at J, with 23 bases between. This CDR3 region has 15 residues. The CDR3 DNA reads TGTGCCAGCACCCCCTTTTCTAGAGGAACAAGCGGCTACACCTTC. It specifies CASTPFSRGTSGYTF.